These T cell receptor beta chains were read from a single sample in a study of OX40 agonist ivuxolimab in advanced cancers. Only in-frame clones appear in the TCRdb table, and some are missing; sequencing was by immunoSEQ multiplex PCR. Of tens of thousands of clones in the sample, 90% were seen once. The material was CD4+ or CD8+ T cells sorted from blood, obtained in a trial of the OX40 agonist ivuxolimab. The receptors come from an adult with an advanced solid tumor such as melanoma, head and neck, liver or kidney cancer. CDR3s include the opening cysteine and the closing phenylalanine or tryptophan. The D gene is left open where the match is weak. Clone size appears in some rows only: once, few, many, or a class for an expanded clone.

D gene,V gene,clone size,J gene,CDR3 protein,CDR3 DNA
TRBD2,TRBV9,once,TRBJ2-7,CASSGLAGGSYEQYF,TGTGCCAGCAGCGGACTAGCGGGGGGATCCTACGAGCAGTACTTC
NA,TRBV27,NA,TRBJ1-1,CASSFVRGEAFF,TGTGCCAGCAGTTTCGTCCGGGGTGAAGCTTTCTTT
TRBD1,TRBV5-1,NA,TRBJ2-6,CASSLEQGTRGANVLTF,TGCGCCAGCAGCTTGGAACAGGGGACGAGGGGGGCCAACGTCCTGACTTTC
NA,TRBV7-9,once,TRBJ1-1,CASSLQGVYTEAFF,TGTGCCAGCAGCTTACAGGGAGTGTACACTGAAGCTTTCTTT
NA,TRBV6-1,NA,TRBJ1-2,CASSARVNYGYTF,TGTGCCAGCAGTGCTCGGGTTAACTATGGCTACACCTTC
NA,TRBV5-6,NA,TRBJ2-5,CASSLIQGGETQYF,TGTGCCAGCAGCTTGATCCAGGGTGGGGAGACCCAGTACTTC
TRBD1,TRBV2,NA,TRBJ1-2,CASIGTVGNYGYTF,TGTGCCAGCATCGGGACAGTGGGGAACTATGGCTACACCTTC
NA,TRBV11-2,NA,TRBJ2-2,CASSLGGNTGELFF,TGTGCCAGCAGTCTCGGGGGGAACACCGGGGAGCTGTTTTTT
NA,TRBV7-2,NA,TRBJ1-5,CASSWGGGSGQPQHF,TGTGCCAGCAGCTGGGGCGGGGGGAGTGGTCAGCCCCAGCATTTT
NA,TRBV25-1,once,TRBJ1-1,CASSVQGKNTEAFF,TGTGCCAGCAGTGTGCAGGGGAAGAACACTGAAGCTTTCTTT
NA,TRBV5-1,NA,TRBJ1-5,CASSLDPSGQPQHF,TGCGCCAGCAGCTTGGATCCATCGGGACAGCCCCAGCATTTT
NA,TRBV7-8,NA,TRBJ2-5,CASSPGLGRERWETQYF,TGTGCCAGCAGCCCCGGGTTGGGAAGGGAGAGGTGGGAGACCCAGTACTTC
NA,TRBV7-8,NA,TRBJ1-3,CASSRARPQSSGNTIYF,TGTGCCAGCAGCCGGGCAAGGCCCCAGAGCTCTGGAAACACCATATATTTT
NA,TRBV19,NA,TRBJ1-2,CASSIGPRGIQTGYTF,TGTGCCAGTAGTATAGGTCCCAGGGGAATCCAGACGGGCTACACCTTC
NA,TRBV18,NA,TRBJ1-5,CASSPLPPGHGSNQPQHF,TGTGCCAGCTCACCACTACCCCCGGGACATGGTAGCAATCAGCCCCAGCATTTT
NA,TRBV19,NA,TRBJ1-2,CASSKGSGHLYGYTF,TGTGCCAGTAGCAAGGGGTCCGGACACCTCTATGGCTACACCTTC
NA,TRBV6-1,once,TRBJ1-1,CASSPTGNTEAFF,TGTGCCAGCAGTCCCACAGGGAACACTGAAGCTTTCTTT
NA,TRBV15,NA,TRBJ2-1,CATSPLTGSYNEQFF,TGTGCCACCAGCCCTCTAACGGGCTCCTACAATGAGCAGTTCTTC
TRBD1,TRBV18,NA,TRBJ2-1,CASSPQGAGTGHNEQFF,TGTGCCAGCTCACCCCAAGGTGCCGGGACAGGTCACAATGAGCAGTTCTTC
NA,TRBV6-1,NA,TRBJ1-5,CASRDASNQPQHF,TGTGCCAGCAGGGATGCAAGCAATCAGCCCCAGCATTTT
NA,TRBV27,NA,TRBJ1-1,CASNSDSNTEAFF,TGTGCCAGCAACTCGGACAGTAACACTGAAGCTTTCTTT
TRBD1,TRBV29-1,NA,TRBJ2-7,CSVEYPGQGSYEQYF,TGCAGCGTTGAATATCCGGGACAGGGGTCCTACGAGCAGTACTTC
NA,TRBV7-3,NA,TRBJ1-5,CASSLFPKYSNQPQHF,TGTGCCAGCAGCTTATTTCCAAAGTATAGCAATCAGCCCCAGCATTTT
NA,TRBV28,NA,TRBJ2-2,CASSTHGPSTGELFF,TGTGCCAGCAGTACTCACGGGCCGAGCACCGGGGAGCTGTTTTTT
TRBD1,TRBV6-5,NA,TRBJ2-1,CASSYDRGSYNEQFF,TGTGCCAGCAGTTACGACAGGGGTTCCTACAATGAGCAGTTCTTC
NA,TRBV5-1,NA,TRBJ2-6,CASSSVFSGANVLTF,TGCGCCAGCAGTTCCGTTTTCTCTGGGGCCAACGTCCTGACTTTC
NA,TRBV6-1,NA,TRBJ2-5,CASSDRTRQAGMGAQYF,TGTGCCAGCAGTGATCGAACTCGACAGGCTGGGATGGGGGCCCAGTACTTC
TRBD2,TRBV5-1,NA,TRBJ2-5,CASSAGGGETQYF,TGCGCCAGCAGCGCGGGGGGCGGGGAGACCCAGTACTTC
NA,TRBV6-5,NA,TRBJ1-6,CASSDRERNSPLHF,TGTGCCAGCAGTGACCGGGAAAGAAATTCACCCCTCCACTTT
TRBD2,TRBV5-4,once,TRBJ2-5,CASSLRTSGQETQYF,TGTGCCAGCAGCTTGAGGACTAGCGGGCAAGAGACCCAGTACTTC
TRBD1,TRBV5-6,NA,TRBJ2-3,CASSSPGQGVDTQYF,TGTGCCAGCAGCTCACCGGGACAGGGGGTAGATACGCAGTATTTT
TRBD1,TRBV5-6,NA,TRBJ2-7,CASSWGRGQDLYEQYF,TGTGCCAGCAGCTGGGGGCGGGGACAGGATCTATACGAGCAGTACTTC
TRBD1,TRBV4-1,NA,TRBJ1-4,CASSQELGRGLVYKLFF,TGCGCCAGCAGCCAAGAGTTGGGCAGGGGGTTGGTCTACAAACTGTTTTTT
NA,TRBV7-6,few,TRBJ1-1,CASSPSGMNTEAFF,TGTGCCAGCAGCCCCTCCGGGATGAACACTGAAGCTTTCTTT
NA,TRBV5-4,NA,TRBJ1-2,CASSPPLWGAGGYTF,TGTGCCAGCAGTCCCCCCCTTTGGGGGGCCGGAGGCTACACCTTC
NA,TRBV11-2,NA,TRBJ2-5,CASSLDMYRVGKRETQYF,TGTGCCAGCAGCTTAGATATGTACAGGGTGGGGAAAAGGGAGACCCAGTACTTC
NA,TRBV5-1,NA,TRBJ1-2,CASSSTDGDNYGYTF,TGCGCCAGCAGCTCCACGGACGGGGATAACTATGGCTACACCTTC
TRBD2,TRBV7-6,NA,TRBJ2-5,CASSLAGGSETQYF,TGTGCCAGCAGCTTAGCCGGGGGGTCGGAGACCCAGTACTTC
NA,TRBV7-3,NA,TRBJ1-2,CASSLKAGPNYGYTF,TGTGCCAGCAGCTTAAAAGCAGGGCCCAACTATGGCTACACCTTC
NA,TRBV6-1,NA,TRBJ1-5,CASSESNSNQPQHF,TGTGCCAGCAGTGAGTCGAATAGCAATCAGCCCCAGCATTTT
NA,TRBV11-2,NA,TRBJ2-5,CASTQAWGETQYF,TGTGCCAGCACCCAAGCGTGGGGAGAGACCCAGTACTTC
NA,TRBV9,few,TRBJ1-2,CASSGDLGYGYTF,TGTGCCAGCAGCGGGGACCTAGGCTATGGCTACACCTTC
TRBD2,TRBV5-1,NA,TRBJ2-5,CASSRTGGPETQYF,TGCGCCAGCAGCAGAACGGGGGGTCCAGAGACCCAGTACTTC
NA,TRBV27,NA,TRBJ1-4,CASSNLAEGEKLFF,TGTGCCAGCAGTAATTTGGCGGAGGGGGAAAAACTGTTTTTT
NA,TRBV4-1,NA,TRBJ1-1,CASSQQGIRTPEAFF,TGCGCCAGCAGCCAGCAGGGGATTCGGACACCTGAAGCTTTCTTT
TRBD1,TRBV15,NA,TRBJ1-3,CATSRGETGAFTIYF,TGTGCCACCAGCAGAGGGGAGACAGGGGCCTTCACCATATATTTT